One and the same sample provided the 2 T cell receptor beta chains below, sequenced in a study of blood T cell repertoires in COVID-19. The data were produced by immunoSEQ multiplex PCR, yet TCRdb's version contains in-frame clones alone and is incomplete. The table records some 100,000 clones, around 86% of them present only once. Material for sequencing was PBMCs or T cells enriched from blood (not recorded which). The receptors stem from a woman between 45 and 65 years old who had recovered from COVID-19.

The chain carries TRBV19 and TRBJ2-5; D is perhaps TRBD1 (5 bases). The CDR3 is 14 residues long. The germline V and J ends were trimmed by 2 bases and 2 bases, with 9 bases remaining between them. Germline V gives CDR1 LNHDA, CDR2 SQIVND (reference sequence). CDR3 residues: CASSISTGQETQYF. As DNA, the CDR3 is TGTGCCAGTAGTATAAGTACAGGACAAGAGACCCAGTACTTC.

This chain uses TRBV25-1 with TRBJ1-4, with 7 positions matching TRBD1. This CDR3 is built from 14 residues. The V and J ends lost 5 bases and 5 bases, in that order; junction bases with no gene match: 5. CDR1 is MGHDK, CDR2 SYGVNS, per germline. CDR3 region: CASSSTGTNEKLFF. The CDR3 nucleotides are TGTGCCAGCAGTTCGACAGGGACGAATGAAAAACTGTTTTTT.